This passage covers 15 T cell receptor beta chains from one sample sequenced in a study of T-cell reconstitution after alpha-beta-depleted transplantation in children. Unique molecular identifiers were incorporated into the prepared TCRbeta library. In TCRdb, the PCR reads were re-called with MiXCR into one record per CDR3 protein. Of about 690,000 distinct CDR3 sequences in the sample, about 15% were seen once. The source material was PBMCs from the stem cell graft donor, sampled from the stem cell graft. The receptor set was obtained from a human donor who donated a stem cell graft to a child with acute myeloid leukemia.

This chain joins TRBV7-9 and TRBJ2-1; no clear D. V lost 3 bases to trimming and J lost 9 bases, with 9 bases between them. Germline lookup yields CDR1 SEHNR and CDR2 FQNEAQ (reference sequence). This CDR3 has 12 residues. The CDR3 spells CASSLPSTEQFF. The CDR3 DNA reads as TGTGCCAGCAGCTTGCCTTCGACTGAGCAGTTCTTC.

There are many counts of this clonotype. The chain joins TRBV12-3 or TRBV12-4 to TRBJ1-2; D is uncertain. The CDR3 is 14 amino acids. V lost 7 bases and J lost 0, with 12 bases in between. In DNA, the CDR3 is TGTGCCAGCAAATTGGGCAACTCTAACTATGGCTACACCTTC. Amino acid sequence: CASKLGNSNYGYTF.

The sample holds many counts of this clonotype. This chain links TRBV6-5 with TRBJ1-2; D gene uncertain. Trimming cost V 0 bases and J 0 bases, with 8 bases left between them. The CDR3 is made up of 15 amino acids. In germline, CDR1 is MNHEY, CDR2 SVGAGI. The CDR3: CASSYSWAANYGYTF. CDR3 bases: TGTGCCAGCAGTTACTCGTGGGCAGCTAACTATGGCTACACCTTC.

In this sample, this clonotype turned up many times. The chain is built from TRBV20-1 and TRBJ1-2, with D tentatively TRBD1 (5 bases). CDR1 and CDR2 (germline): DFQATT, SNEGSKA (reference sequence). The V gene lost 1 base and the J gene lost 8 bases, with 11 bases spanning the gap. This CDR3 contains 12 residues. The CDR3 region has the DNA TGCAGTGCTAGAGGCCTGGGGCACGGCTACACCTTC. Translated, it gives CSARGLGHGYTF.

This clonotype was detected only a few times. The rearrangement joins TRBV10-1 to TRBJ1-2, with D uncertain. Trimming pared 6 bases from V and 4 bases from J, leaving 12 bases between. Germline-derived CDR1 and CDR2 are WNHNN and SYGVQD (reference sequence). This CDR3 is 13 amino acids long. CDR3 amino acids: CASSPSGIYGYTF. In DNA form, the CDR3 reads TGCGCCAGCAGCCCCAGCGGGATCTATGGCTACACCTTC.

At least ten counts were recorded for this clonotype. The genes are TRBV20-1 and TRBJ1-1; TRBD1 agrees at 9 bases. The CDR3 runs 15 residues. V shed 5 bases and J 5 bases; nucleotides not matched to a gene: 12. Germline V CDR1 and CDR2: DFQATT, SNEGSKA (reference sequence). In DNA, the CDR3 is TGCAGTGCTTATACCCGGGACAGGGTGAGAACTGAAGCTTTCTTT. Translated: CSAYTRDRVRTEAFF.

This clonotype was recorded only once. A read error may explain this, as a much larger clone is one base away. The rearrangement links TRBV5-5 to TRBJ2-1; D unclear. The CDR3 has 12 amino acids. CDR1 and CDR2 (germline): SGHKS, YYEKEE (reference sequence). CDR3: CASSLIADEQLF. DNA of the CDR3: TGTGCCAGCAGCTTAATCGCGGATGAGCAGCTCTTC.

About this clonotype: This may stem from a read error, because a much larger clone lies one nucleotide away. V gene TRBV13 combines with J gene TRBJ2-7; TRBD1 matches 10 bases. The CDR3 contains 16 residues. From germline, CDR1 is PRHDT and CDR2 FYEKMQ (reference sequence). After removal of 5 bases from V and 5 bases from J, the junction contained 12 bases not matched to a gene. This CDR3 is CASSRAVGTGAHEQYF. CDR3 bases: TGTGCCAGCAGCCGCGCGGTGGGGACAGGGGCCCACGAGCAGTACTTC.

This rearrangement joins TRBV7-9 to TRBJ1-1; D is perhaps TRBD1 (5 bases). The CDR3 has 14 amino acids. Germline-derived CDR1 and CDR2 are SEHNR and FQNEAQ (reference sequence). The ends were cut back, 5 bases at V and 6 bases at J, with 16 bases in the middle. DNA of the CDR3: TGTGCCAGCAGCCCACAGAAACAGGCCCCTGAAGCTTTCTTT. This encodes CASSPQKQAPEAFF.

The chain has TRBV7-2 and TRBJ2-2; no clear D. The V end lost 3 bases, the J end lost 6 bases, and 8 bases lay between the germline ends. Germline CDR1 SGHTA, CDR2 FQGNSA. This CDR3 contains 13 residues. CDR3 nucleotides: TGTGCCAGCAGCTTCATTATACCCGGGGAGCTGTTTTTT. Protein: CASSFIIPGELFF.

The chain uses TRBV12-3 or TRBV12-4 and TRBJ2-4; D is unclear. This CDR3 contains 11 residues. V gave up 5 bases and J gave up 7 bases, with 6 bases separating them. The CDR3 reads CASSIMNIQYF. The CDR3 DNA sequence: TGTGCCAGCAGTATCATGAACATTCAGTACTTC.

This clonotype was found a few times. The V and J genes are TRBV20-1 and TRBJ2-1; 8 bases agree with TRBD2. CDR1 DFQATT and CDR2 SNEGSKA come from the germline V gene (reference sequence). There are 13 residues in the CDR3. With 5 bases clipped from V and 8 bases from J, the junction kept 8 bases outside the gene matches. This CDR3 is CSAQSGGLDEQFF. In nucleotides, the CDR3 is TGCAGTGCTCAGAGCGGGGGATTGGATGAGCAGTTCTTC.

This clonotype was picked up a small number of times. The rearrangement links TRBV24-1 to TRBJ2-1; 7 bases map to TRBD1. This CDR3 spans 15 amino acids. The V segment lost 7 bases and the J segment 3 bases; nucleotides outside the gene matches: 8. In germline, CDR1 is KGHDR, CDR2 SFDVKD. The CDR3 reads CATSYGQAYYNEQFF. The DNA for the CDR3 is TGTGCCACCAGCTACGGACAGGCCTACTACAATGAGCAGTTCTTC.

This clonotype has ten or more counts. J is TRBJ1-1 and V is TRBV20-1; D not certain. CDR1 is DFQATT and CDR2 is SNEGSKA in the germline V gene (reference sequence). V lost 6 bases and J lost 2, with 19 bases in between. CDR3 length equals 15 residues. The CDR3 nucleotides read TGCAGTGCCAAATATTCCCGACCCATAAACACTGAAGCTTTCTTT. Translation: CSAKYSRPINTEAFF.

This clonotype was seen more than once but under ten times. V usage is TRBV9 and J usage is TRBJ2-2; D is uncertain. The CDR3 sequence is 13 residues long. Germline V gives CDR1 SGDLS, CDR2 YYNGEE. The V and J ends lost 4 bases and 7 bases respectively, with 11 bases between them. The CDR3 is CASSPASHGELFF. The CDR3 DNA follows: TGTGCCAGCAGCCCCGCGTCCCACGGGGAGCTGTTTTTT. Full variable domain (outside the CDR3, taken from reference TRBV9 and TRBJ2-2): DSGVTQTPKHLITATGQRVTLRCSPRSGDLSVYWYQQSLDQGLQFLIQYYNGEERAKGNILERFSAQQFPDLHSELNLSSLELGDSALYFCASSPASHGELFFGEGSRLTVL.